A single sample gave rise to the 21 T cell receptor beta chains below, sequenced in a study of blood T cell repertoires in COVID-19. TCRdb's table, derived via immunoSEQ multiplex PCR, lists solely in-frame clones and lacks some. Of some 120,000 clones listed, around 89% are singletons. Input material: peripheral blood. All receptors come from a human donor with acute or convalescent COVID-19. The donor label of this sample is uncertain.

The rearrangement uses TRBV15 and TRBJ2-1; D is undetermined. Between the trimmed V and J ends, which lost 3 bases and 8 bases, there was a span of 11 bases. CDR3 length: 13 amino acids. Germline CDR1 and CDR2: LNHNV and YYDKDF (reference sequence). The DNA of the CDR3 is TGTGCCACCAGCAGTGATCCGGCGGATGAGCAGTTCTTC. It codes for CATSSDPADEQFF.

The gene calls are TRBV12-3 or TRBV12-4 and TRBJ1-3; tentative D call: TRBD1 (6 bases). The CDR3 covers 13 residues. Trimming removed 6 bases from V and 4 bases from J, with 10 bases in between. The CDR3 bases are TGTGCCAGCAGCCGAGACAGGGGAAACACCATATATTTT. Its translation is CASSRDRGNTIYF.

Details on this clone: One junction end disagrees with the germline gene, perhaps due to a read error. The chain has TRBV15 and TRBJ1-5, with TRBD1 as a possible D gene (5 bases). Germline-derived CDR1 and CDR2 are LNHNV and YYDKDF (reference sequence). The length of the CDR3 is 16 residues. The chain's CDR3 is CAISRGRGSSNQPQHF. The CDR3 bases are TGTGCCATCAGCAGAGGGAGGGGCAGCTCAAATCAGCCCCAGCATTTT.

This clone was recorded once. V is TRBV18 and J is TRBJ1-1, with D unresolved. The germline gives CDR1 KGHSH, CDR2 LQKENI. V lost 2 bases, J lost 4 bases, and 11 bases lay in between. The CDR3 runs to 14 residues. The CDR3 is CASSPGGRGTEAFF. CDR3 nucleotides: TGTGCCAGCTCACCAGGAGGGCGGGGCACTGAAGCTTTCTTT. The complete variable domain, with remaining parts taken from reference TRBV18 and TRBJ1-1, reads NAGVMQNPRHLVRRRGQEARLRCSPMKGHSHVYWYRQLPEEGLKFMVYLQKENIIDESGMPKERFSAEFPKEGPSILRIQQVVRGDSAAYFCASSPGGRGTEAFFGQGTRLTVV.

V and J are TRBV19 and TRBJ2-3; D call uncertain. V dropped 5 bases and J dropped 0 bases, with 9 bases sitting between them. CDR3 length: 14 residues. Germline values: CDR1 LNHDA, CDR2 SQIVND (reference sequence). The CDR3 loop is CASSPTSSTDTQYF. The CDR3, as DNA: TGTGCCAGTAGTCCGACATCTAGCACAGATACGCAGTATTTT. The full variable domain, its missing parts supplied by reference TRBV19 and TRBJ2-3, is DGGITQSPKYLFRKEGQNVTLSCEQNLNHDAMYWYRQDPGQGLRLIYYSQIVNDFQKGDIAEGYSVSREKKESFPLTVTSAQKNPTAFYLCASSPTSSTDTQYFGPGTRLTVL.

The chain joins TRBV18 to TRBJ1-2; 9 bases are a match to TRBD1. This CDR3 is 15 amino acids long. Germline V gene lookup returns CDR1 KGHSH and CDR2 LQKENI. V trimming: 1 base; J trimming: 7 bases; junction bases outside the gene matches: 7. CDR3 residues: CASSPRAGQGIGYTF. CDR3 bases: TGTGCCAGCTCACCACGTGCAGGACAGGGGATTGGCTACACCTTC. Combining the CDR3 with reference TRBV18 and TRBJ1-2 gives the whole variable domain NAGVMQNPRHLVRRRGQEARLRCSPMKGHSHVYWYRQLPEEGLKFMVYLQKENIIDESGMPKERFSAEFPKEGPSILRIQQVVRGDSAAYFCASSPRAGQGIGYTFGSGTRLTVV.

J is TRBJ2-3 and V is TRBV30; D uncertain. The V end was cut by 5 bases, the J end by 0 bases, with 15 bases between. The germline CDR1 and CDR2 sequences are GTSNPN and SVGIG (reference sequence). This CDR3 has 15 amino acids. CDR3 nucleotide sequence: TGTGCCTGGGGCATCTCTCGAACTAGCACAGATACGCAGTATTTT. Translated, it gives CAWGISRTSTDTQYF.

The V gene is TRBV3-1 (or the pseudogene TRBV3-2), the J gene TRBJ2-5; 11 bases agree with TRBD2. The germline CDR1 and CDR2 sequences are LGHDT and YNNKEL (reference sequence). The CDR3 is 15 residues long. After removal of 2 bases from V and 5 bases from J, the junction contained 4 bases not matched to a gene. The CDR3 protein is CASSQMTSGAETQYF. The CDR3 region has the DNA TGTGCCAGCAGCCAAATGACTAGCGGGGCGGAGACCCAGTACTTC.

This chain links TRBV10-3 with TRBJ1-1; 7 positions match TRBD1. The CDR3 loop spans 10 amino acids. The ends lost 11 bases at V and 5 bases at J; junction bases unmatched: 2. Per germline, CDR1 ENHRY and CDR2 SYGVKD. CDR3 amino acids: CALQGTEAFF. For the CDR3, the DNA is TGTGCCCTACAGGGGACTGAAGCTTTCTTT.

J is TRBJ2-7 and V is TRBV5-4; D is perhaps TRBD2 (5 bases). V was trimmed by 3 bases and J by 0 bases, leaving 13 bases between them. Germline CDR1 SGHNT, CDR2 YYREEE (reference sequence). The CDR3 contains 15 residues. CDR3 protein: CASSSRDRSSYEQYF. The DNA for the CDR3 is TGTGCCAGCAGCTCCCGGGATCGAAGCTCCTACGAGCAGTACTTC.

The CDR3 nucleotides are TGTGCCAGCAGTTTATCCCTGGGAGGCCCTGAAGCTTTCTTT. Protein sequence: CASSLSLGGPEAFF. V gene TRBV27 combines with J gene TRBJ1-1; D gene uncertain. From germline, CDR1 is MNHEY and CDR2 SMNVEV (reference sequence). The CDR3 has 14 amino acids. V was trimmed by 0 bases and J by 6 bases, leaving 11 bases between them.

The chain couples TRBV6-5 to TRBJ2-3; TRBD1 aligns across 7 bases. Germline V CDR1 and CDR2: MNHEY, SVGAGI. The CDR3 extends over 15 amino acids. V was pared by 7 bases and J by 0 bases, with 7 bases of the junction left unmatched. As DNA, the CDR3 is TGTGCCAGCATCTGGGACAGCTCTAGCACAGATACGCAGTATTTT. Its translation: CASIWDSSSTDTQYF.

The J gene is TRBJ2-7, the V gene TRBV9; D possibly corresponds to TRBD1 (7 bases). From germline, CDR1 is SGDLS and CDR2 YYNGEE. V lost 3 bases to trimming and J lost 5 bases, with 21 bases between them. The length of the CDR3 is 16 residues. The CDR3 spells CASSALVGGRGNEQYF. CDR3 coding DNA: TGTGCCAGCAGCGCGCTAGTAGGGGGCCGGGGGAACGAGCAGTACTTC.

The chain couples TRBV28 to TRBJ1-5, with 7 bases aligning to TRBD1. Germline CDR1 MDHEN, CDR2 SYDVKM. This CDR3 has 15 amino acids. J was trimmed by 5 bases and V by 6 bases; bases with no gene match: 10. The CDR3 loop is CASSLTGRSDQPQHF. The CDR3 DNA reads as TGTGCCAGCAGCCTGACAGGGCGAAGCGATCAGCCCCAGCATTTT.

The rearrangement uses TRBV4-2 and TRBJ2-5; D remains ambiguous. With 1 base removed from V and 2 bases from J, the gap between germline ends came to 11 bases. There are 15 residues in the CDR3. Per the germline V gene, CDR1 is LGHNA and CDR2 is YNFKEQ. The CDR3 loop is CASSQGLGAQETQYF. CDR3 nucleotide sequence: TGTGCCAGCAGCCAAGGTCTTGGAGCACAAGAGACCCAGTACTTC.

V usage is TRBV18 and J usage is TRBJ1-1, with 9 bases identical to TRBD1. V was clipped by 3 bases and J by 10 bases; unmatched bases: 12. This CDR3 contains 15 residues. Germline V gene sequence: CDR1 KGHSH, CDR2 LQKENI. CDR3 loop: CASSPQTGQGGRAFF. The DNA for the CDR3 is TGTGCCAGCTCACCCCAGACGGGACAGGGTGGAAGAGCTTTCTTT.

CDR3 amino acids: CASRMGHGNQPQHF. As DNA, the CDR3 is TGTGCCAGCAGGATGGGGCACGGCAATCAGCCCCAGCATTTT. The rearrangement links TRBV7-2 to TRBJ1-5; possibly TRBD1 for D (5 bases). The CDR3 is 14 residues long. The V and J ends lost 6 bases and 2 bases respectively, with 11 bases between them. CDR1 and CDR2 from the germline V gene are SGHTA and FQGNSA.

V is TRBV7-3 and J is TRBJ2-6; maybe TRBD2 (6 bases). The CDR3 runs to 17 residues. The V gene's germline CDR1 is SGHTA and CDR2 FQGTGA. With 1 base removed from V and 0 bases from J, the gap between germline ends came to 10 bases. The CDR3, as DNA: TGTGCCAGCAGCTTAAAGGGACTGTACTCTGGGGCCAACGTCCTGACTTTC. Encoded protein: CASSLKGLYSGANVLTF. Using reference TRBV7-3 and TRBJ2-6 for the parts outside the CDR3, the full variable domain is GAGVSQTPSNKVTEKGKYVELRCDPISGHTALYWYRQSLGQGPEFLIYFQGTGAADDSGLPNDRFFAVRPEGSVSTLKIQRTERGDSAVYLCASSLKGLYSGANVLTFGAGSRLTVL.

J is TRBJ1-1 and V is TRBV5-4, with D perhaps TRBD1 (6 bases). This CDR3 has 13 amino acids. V was trimmed by 2 bases and J by 6 bases, leaving 11 bases between them. Germline CDR1 SGHNT, CDR2 YYREEE (reference sequence). CDR3 sequence reads: CASSFLQGSEAFF. The CDR3 nucleotides are TGTGCCAGCAGCTTCTTACAGGGATCTGAAGCTTTCTTT.

The chain recombines TRBV2 with TRBJ2-1, with 10 bases identical to TRBD2. The trim removed 5 bases at V and 0 bases at J, leaving 10 bases unmatched. CDR1 and CDR2 (germline): SNHLY, FYNNEI. This CDR3 spans 18 amino acids. CDR3 in amino acids: CASSSPGLAKSSYNEQFF. The CDR3, as DNA: TGTGCCAGCAGTTCACCGGGACTAGCGAAGAGCTCCTACAATGAGCAGTTCTTC.

V usage is TRBV27 and J usage is TRBJ2-7; D might be TRBD2 (6 bases). The CDR3 runs to 15 residues. With 3 bases removed from V and 4 bases from J, the gap between germline ends came to 16 bases. From germline, CDR1 is MNHEY and CDR2 SMNVEV (reference sequence). CDR3 loop: CASSLYYGGIYEQYF. CDR3 nucleotides: TGTGCCAGCAGTTTGTATTACGGGGGTATATACGAGCAGTACTTC.